This entry describes one TCR beta chain. What it binds is unknown. The authors used template switching to add a universal primer site and gave cDNA unique molecular identifiers. TCRdb itself ran the 5' RACE reads through MiXCR, one entry per CDR3 protein. This sample has around 570,000 distinct CDR3 sequences, with more than 9% found just once. The source of the sample is a study of identical twins. Regarding the study as a whole: Twin sharing of out-of-frame TCR alpha was underestimated by models in monozygotic pairs.

This CDR3 region has 12 residues. Germline loops: CDR1 SGHTA, CDR2 FQGNSA. With 5 bases removed from V and 5 bases from J, the gap between germline ends came to 9 bases. The sample also formed part of further work on yellow fever vaccine responses in identical twins. That work states: Reported findings indicate that twins' vaccine T cell responses seemed partially convergent, partially personalized.

Sequenced sample: PBMCs. The receptor was isolated from a woman younger than 30 in good health. This rearrangement joins TRBV7-2 to TRBJ2-5; no reliable D call. The CDR3 DNA is TGTGCCAGCAGCCCCAAGTCTGAGACCCAGTACTTC. It specifies CASSPKSETQYF.